The 27 T cell receptor beta chains below all came from one sample that was sequenced in a study of regulatory T cells in long-lasting Graves disease. Time point of the sample: newly diagnosed GD, antithyroid drugs for less than 3 months. Making the TCR library involved RNA that had been extracted from PBMCs. The authors built TCR beta libraries using iRepertoire HTBI primers and Arm-PCR of CDR3 regions. TCRdb re-called the multiplex PCR reads with MiXCR, one entry per CDR3 protein. The sample consists of around 480,000 distinct CDR3 sequences, roughly 17% of them appearing once. This sample was also put to use in a study of T cells in Graves' hyperthyroidism and ophthalmopathy.

The starting material was peripheral blood mononuclear cells (PBMCs), obtained at new diagnosis, from a patient treated with antithyroid drugs. The receptor set was obtained from a man aged 35 to 55 with Graves disease.

The chain is built from TRBV6-5 and TRBJ2-5; TRBD2 matches 14 bases. Germline V CDR1 and CDR2: MNHEY, SVGAGI. The V segment lost 2 bases and the J segment 5 bases; nucleotides outside the gene matches: 10. The CDR3 covers 18 residues. The CDR3 DNA is TGTGCCAGCAGTTACCCGGGACTAGCGGGAGAGGGGTTCGAGACCCAGTACTTC. Translating it yields CASSYPGLAGEGFETQYF.

The J gene is TRBJ2-1, the V gene TRBV11-1, with 13 bases identical to TRBD2. Germline CDR1 reads SGHAT; CDR2 reads FQDESV (reference sequence). J was trimmed by 0 bases and V by 5 bases; bases with no gene match: 13. The CDR3 spans 20 residues. This CDR3 is CASSHRLAGGVWGSYNEQFF. As DNA, the CDR3 is TGTGCCAGCAGCCACCGACTAGCGGGAGGTGTTTGGGGCTCCTACAATGAGCAGTTCTTC.

A few counts support this clonotype. At one end, the junction sequence differs from germline, possibly due to a read error. The J gene is TRBJ2-1, the V gene TRBV9; 8 bases map to TRBD1. Germline lookup yields CDR1 SGDLS and CDR2 YYNGEE. The CDR3 runs 14 residues. CDR3 sequence reads: CASSDRGSHNERFF. DNA of the CDR3: TGTGCCAGCAGCGACAGGGGGTCCCACAATGAGCGGTTCTTC.

This clonotype occurred many times. This sequence joins TRBV20-1 and TRBJ2-5; the D gene could be TRBD1 or TRBD2 (5 bases each). The germline CDR1 and CDR2 sequences are DFQATT and SNEGSKA (reference sequence). This CDR3 spans 14 amino acids. The V end was cut by 4 bases, the J end by 9 bases, with 21 bases between. In DNA, the CDR3 is TGCAGTGCTACTCCCGGGACCAGCCAAGTTGCCCAGTACTTC. Protein: CSATPGTSQVAQYF.

At least ten counts were recorded for this clonotype. The gene calls are TRBV30 and TRBJ2-7; D uncertain. The V gene's germline CDR1 is GTSNPN and CDR2 SVGIG (reference sequence). This CDR3 has 12 amino acids. The V and J ends lost 3 bases and 2 bases respectively, with 8 bases between them. CDR3 loop: CAWRLSPYEQYF. The CDR3 coding sequence is TGTGCCTGGAGACTATCCCCCTACGAGCAGTACTTC. Looking up the rest from reference TRBV30 and TRBJ2-7 gives the full variable domain: SQTIHQWPATLVQPVGSPLSLECTVEGTSNPNLYWYRQAAGRGLQLLFYSVGIGQISSEVPQNLSASRPQDRQFILSSKKLLLSDSGFYLCAWRLSPYEQYFGPGTRLTVT.

This clonotype was seen many times. The genes are TRBV28 and TRBJ2-7, with D perhaps TRBD1 (6 bases). Germline V gives CDR1 MDHEN, CDR2 SYDVKM. Between the trimmed V and J ends, which lost 7 bases and 3 bases, there was a span of 16 bases. The CDR3 has 14 residues. CDR3 protein: CASTQRTDYYEQYF. The CDR3 bases are TGTGCCAGCACCCAGAGGACAGATTACTACGAGCAGTACTTC. Complete variable domain (other parts from reference TRBV28 and TRBJ2-7): DVKVTQSSRYLVKRTGEKVFLECVQDMDHENMFWYRQDPGLGLRLIYFSYDVKMKEKGDIPEGYSVSREKKERFSLILESASTNQTSMYLCASTQRTDYYEQYFGPGTRLTVT.

This clonotype showed up many times. V is TRBV18 and J is TRBJ2-7, with 7 nucleotides matching TRBD1. CDR3 length: 14 residues. Trimming cost V 3 bases and J 2 bases; bases outside gene matches: 4. Germline V lookup: CDR1 KGHSH, CDR2 LQKENI. CDR3 sequence: CASSPGTDAYEQYF. The CDR3, as DNA: TGTGCCAGCTCACCCGGGACAGACGCCTACGAGCAGTACTTC. The full variable domain, completed using reference TRBV18 and TRBJ2-7, is NAGVMQNPRHLVRRRGQEARLRCSPMKGHSHVYWYRQLPEEGLKFMVYLQKENIIDESGMPKERFSAEFPKEGPSILRIQQVVRGDSAAYFCASSPGTDAYEQYFGPGTRLTVT.

This clonotype was detected ten times or more. The CDR3 DNA follows: TGCGCCAGCAGCCAAGGACCGTGGACTGAGCAGTTCTTC. Translated: CASSQGPWTEQFF. This chain joins TRBV4-1 and TRBJ2-1; the D is unclear. From germline, CDR1 is MGHRA and CDR2 YSYEKL. This CDR3 has 13 amino acids. Trimming stripped 1 base from V and 9 bases from J, with 10 bases between.

This clonotype was counted a few times. This chain connects TRBV7-9 to TRBJ2-5; D may correspond to TRBD1 or TRBD2 (6 bases each). Germline V lookup: CDR1 SEHNR, CDR2 FQNEAQ (reference sequence). Trimming shortened V by 0 bases and J by 7 bases, and 12 bases separated the two germline ends. This CDR3 spans 14 amino acids. The CDR3: CASSLARGGGTQYF. In nucleotides, the CDR3 is TGTGCCAGCAGCTTAGCCCGCGGAGGGGGGACCCAGTACTTC.

This clonotype has a handful of counts. The chain links TRBV12-3 or TRBV12-4 to TRBJ1-2; D may be TRBD1 (6 bases). V lost 3 bases, J lost 4 bases, and 9 bases lay in between. This CDR3 is 13 amino acids long. The CDR3 DNA sequence: TGTGCCAGCAGTTTCGCGACAGGCTATGGCTACACCTTC. This gives the protein CASSFATGYGYTF.

This clonotype was counted many times. V and J are TRBV12-3 or TRBV12-4 and TRBJ2-7, with 10 bases lining up with TRBD1. With V trimmed by 4 bases and J by 4 bases, 13 bases remained unmatched. The CDR3 totals 17 residues. CDR3 nucleotides: TGTGCCAGCAGTTACTCCCCCAGACAGGGGGCTCGGTACGAGCAGTACTTC. Translated: CASSYSPRQGARYEQYF.

This clonotype showed up many times. The chain employs TRBV2 and TRBJ2-3; no clear D. This CDR3 spans 14 amino acids. From germline, CDR1 is SNHLY and CDR2 FYNNEI. Trimming removed 5 bases from V and 0 bases from J, with 9 bases in between. The CDR3 sequence: CASSIQSSTDTQYF. The CDR3 DNA follows: TGTGCCAGCAGTATACAGTCTAGCACAGATACGCAGTATTTT.

This clonotype was recorded a few times. The rearrangement links TRBV20-1 to TRBJ1-6; tentative D call: TRBD1 (6 bases). Germline CDR1 reads DFQATT; CDR2 reads SNEGSKA (reference sequence). V shed 0 bases and J shed 7 bases, with 10 bases lying between them. The CDR3 sequence is 14 residues long. The DNA of the CDR3 is TGCAGTGCTAGAGATTTGGGGGCCAATTCACCCCTCCACTTT. Its protein is CSARDLGANSPLHF.

This clonotype came up many times. This chain connects TRBV6-1 to TRBJ2-2, with D hard to call. The CDR3 consists of 13 residues. The germline V gene encodes CDR1 MNHNS and CDR2 SASEGT. The V end was cut by 0 bases, the J end by 7 bases, with 6 bases between. This CDR3 is CASSEAPDGELFF. CDR3 bases: TGTGCCAGCAGTGAAGCCCCGGACGGGGAGCTGTTTTTT.

The sample holds many counts of this clonotype. The chain employs TRBV28 and TRBJ2-7, with TRBD1 identical over 9 bases. This CDR3 is 15 amino acids long. V was clipped by 6 bases and J by 0 bases; unmatched bases: 6. Germline V gene sequence: CDR1 MDHEN, CDR2 SYDVKM. The CDR3 loop is CASSPTGGFSYEQYF. The DNA of the CDR3 is TGTGCCAGCAGCCCAACAGGGGGCTTCTCCTACGAGCAGTACTTC.

There are a few counts of this clonotype. This rearrangement joins TRBV12-3 or TRBV12-4 to TRBJ1-6; D is unclear. Trimming left V 7 bases short and J 1 base short, with 8 bases between. The CDR3 covers 14 residues. The CDR3 DNA follows: TGTGCCAGCACCGGAGGGTCCTATAATTCACCCCTCCACTTT. It encodes CASTGGSYNSPLHF.

Note on this clonotype: It may be a read error: a sequence one base away is much more abundant. Without the conserved terminal phenylalanine or tryptophan, this CDR3 likely stems from a read error. The chain combines TRBV2 with TRBJ2-4, with D possibly TRBD1 on 5 matching bases. Germline loops: CDR1 SNHLY, CDR2 FYNNEI. The CDR3 is 12 amino acids. Trimming pared 4 bases from V and 9 bases from J, leaving 10 bases between. Here the CDR3 DNA reads TGTGCCAGCAGTGTACAGGTTCTCATTCAGTACCTC. Encoded protein: CASSVQVLIQYL.

The chain has TRBV19 and TRBJ1-4; D is perhaps TRBD1 (6 bases). V lost 3 bases and J 3 bases, leaving 14 bases between the germline ends. The germline V gene has CDR1 LNHDA and CDR2 SQIVND (reference sequence). The CDR3 has 16 residues. The CDR3, as DNA: TGTGCCAGTAGTATCCGGGGGGCCGTCGCTAATGAAAAACTGTTTTTT. Translated: CASSIRGAVANEKLFF.

This clonotype came up many times. This rearrangement joins TRBV7-3 to TRBJ2-7; D call uncertain. The length of the CDR3 is 14 residues. Germline V gives CDR1 SGHTA, CDR2 FQGTGA. Trimming removed 5 bases at V and 5 bases at J, with 16 bases between. CDR3 bases: TGTGCCAGCAGCGCAGACACTAATTCACACGAGCAGTACTTC. Protein: CASSADTNSHEQYF.

The gene calls are TRBV11-2 and TRBJ2-5, with D perhaps matching TRBD2 (6 bases). V lost 1 base and J 5 bases, leaving 14 bases between the germline ends. The CDR3 runs to 15 residues. In germline, CDR1 is SGHAT, CDR2 FQNNGV. For the CDR3, the DNA is TGTGCCAGCAGCTTAGGGGCGGGGATCTATGAGACCCAGTACTTC. It translates to CASSLGAGIYETQYF.

The V and J genes are TRBV24-1 and TRBJ2-1; 10 bases align to TRBD1. The CDR3 runs to 16 residues. The V and J ends lost 1 base and 8 bases, in that order; junction bases with no gene match: 7. CDR1 and CDR2 (germline): KGHDR, SFDVKD. The CDR3 spells CATSDFTGTGVDEQFF. The CDR3 region has the DNA TGTGCCACCAGTGATTTTACCGGGACAGGGGTCGATGAGCAGTTCTTC.

The CDR3 loop reads CAISGARPGQDNEKLFF. For the CDR3, the DNA is TGTGCCATCAGTGGGGCCAGACCCGGACAGGATAATGAAAAACTGTTTTTT. The rearrangement uses TRBV10-3 and TRBJ1-4; 7 nucleotides line up with TRBD1. CDR3 length: 17 residues. In germline, CDR1 is ENHRY, CDR2 SYGVKD. V lost 4 bases to trimming and J lost 4 bases; unmatched junction nucleotides: 12.

This clonotype was observed a few times. The gene calls are TRBV12-3 or TRBV12-4 and TRBJ2-7; 11 nucleotides match TRBD2. The ends lost 3 bases at V and 5 bases at J; junction bases unmatched: 6. The CDR3 consists of 15 residues. The CDR3 DNA sequence: TGTGCCAGCAGTTTTACTAGCGGGAGCAGGAACGAGCAGTACTTC. This encodes CASSFTSGSRNEQYF.

This clonotype was recorded at least ten times. The V and J genes are TRBV12-3 or TRBV12-4 and TRBJ2-7; D is perhaps TRBD1 (6 bases). V was shortened by 5 bases and J by 4 bases, with 15 bases between the two germline ends. The CDR3 is 14 residues long. CDR3 loop: CASSNQGKEYEQYF. CDR3 nucleotide sequence: TGTGCCAGCAGTAACCAGGGGAAAGAATACGAGCAGTACTTC.

The rearrangement links TRBV4-2 to TRBJ2-3; 7 bases fit TRBD1. V gave up 1 base and J gave up 2 bases; unmatched junction bases: 9. The CDR3 spans 17 residues. Germline CDR1 LGHNA, CDR2 YNFKEQ. The CDR3 DNA follows: TGTGCCAGCAGCCAAGCTTTACGGGACAGATACACAGATACGCAGTATTTT. This sequence encodes CASSQALRDRYTDTQYF.

The DNA of the CDR3 is TGTGCCAGCAGCCTCGACGGTCGGGGCACTGAAGCTTTCTTT. Translated, it gives CASSLDGRGTEAFF. The V call is TRBV7-2, the J call TRBJ1-1; D is uncertain. The CDR3 consists of 14 residues. CDR1 is SGHTA, CDR2 FQGNSA, per germline. V was shortened by 5 bases and J by 4 bases, with 14 bases between the two germline ends.

There are many counts of this clonotype. The rearrangement uses TRBV7-3 and TRBJ2-3, with D possibly TRBD1 on 6 matching bases. Germline V gives CDR1 SGHTA, CDR2 FQGTGA. V lost 1 base and J lost 4, with 12 bases in between. The CDR3 consists of 15 residues. DNA of the CDR3: TGTGCCAGCAGCTTAAACCCCAGGGGCGCAGATACGCAGTATTTT. Encoded protein: CASSLNPRGADTQYF.